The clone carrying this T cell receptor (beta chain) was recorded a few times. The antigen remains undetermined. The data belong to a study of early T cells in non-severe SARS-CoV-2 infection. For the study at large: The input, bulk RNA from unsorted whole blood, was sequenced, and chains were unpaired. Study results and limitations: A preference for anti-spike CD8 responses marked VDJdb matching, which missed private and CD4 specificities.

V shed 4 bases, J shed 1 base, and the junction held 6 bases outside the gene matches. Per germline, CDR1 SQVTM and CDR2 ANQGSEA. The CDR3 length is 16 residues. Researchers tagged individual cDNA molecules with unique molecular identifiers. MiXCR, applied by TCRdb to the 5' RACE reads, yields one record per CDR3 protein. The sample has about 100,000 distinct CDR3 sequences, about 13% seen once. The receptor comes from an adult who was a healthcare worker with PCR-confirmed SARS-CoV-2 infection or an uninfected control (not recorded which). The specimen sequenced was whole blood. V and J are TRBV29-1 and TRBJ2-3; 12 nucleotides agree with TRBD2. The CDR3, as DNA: TGCAGCGTTGTAGGGCTAGCGGGGGGGCGCACAGATACGCAGTATTTT. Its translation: CSVVGLAGGRTDTQYF.